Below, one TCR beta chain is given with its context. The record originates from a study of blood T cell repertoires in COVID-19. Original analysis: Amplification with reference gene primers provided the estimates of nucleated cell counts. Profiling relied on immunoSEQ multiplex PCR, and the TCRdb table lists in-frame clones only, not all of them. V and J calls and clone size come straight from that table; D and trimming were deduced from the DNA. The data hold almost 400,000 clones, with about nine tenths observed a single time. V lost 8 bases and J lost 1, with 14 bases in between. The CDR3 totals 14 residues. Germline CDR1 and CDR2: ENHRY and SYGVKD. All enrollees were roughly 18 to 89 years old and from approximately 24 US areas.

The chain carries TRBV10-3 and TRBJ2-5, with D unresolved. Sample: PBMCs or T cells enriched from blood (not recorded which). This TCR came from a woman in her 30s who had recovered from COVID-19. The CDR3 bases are TGTGCCATCTCTATAGAGGCGACCCAAGAGACCCAGTACTTC. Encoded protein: CAISIEATQETQYF.